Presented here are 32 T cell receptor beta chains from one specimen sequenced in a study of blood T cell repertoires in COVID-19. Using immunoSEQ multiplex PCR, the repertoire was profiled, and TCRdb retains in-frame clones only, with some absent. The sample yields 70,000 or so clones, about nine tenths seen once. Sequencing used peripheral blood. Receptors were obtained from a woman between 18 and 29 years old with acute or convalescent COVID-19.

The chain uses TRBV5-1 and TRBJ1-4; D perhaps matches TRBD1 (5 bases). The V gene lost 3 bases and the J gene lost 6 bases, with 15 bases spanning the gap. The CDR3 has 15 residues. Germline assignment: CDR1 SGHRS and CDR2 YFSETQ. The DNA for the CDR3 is TGCGCCAGCAGCTCCCCTCATGGGGGGGATGAAAAACTGTTTTTT. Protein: CASSSPHGGDEKLFF. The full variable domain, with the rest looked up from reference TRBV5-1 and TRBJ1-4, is KAGVTQTPRYLIKTRGQQVTLSCSPISGHRSVSWYQQTPGQGLQFLFEYFSETQRNKGNFPGRFSGRQFSNSRSEMNVSTLELGDSALYLCASSSPHGGDEKLFFGSGTQLSVL.

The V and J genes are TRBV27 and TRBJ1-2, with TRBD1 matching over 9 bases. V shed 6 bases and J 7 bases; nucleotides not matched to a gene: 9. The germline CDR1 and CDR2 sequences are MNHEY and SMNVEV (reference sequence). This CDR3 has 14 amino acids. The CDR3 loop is CASSRKQGARGYTF. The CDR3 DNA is TGTGCCAGCAGCCGAAAACAGGGGGCCCGTGGCTACACCTTC.

CDR3 in amino acids: CASSLAGITSSGNTIYF. For the CDR3, the DNA is TGTGCCAGCAGCTTAGCGGGGATAACGAGCTCTGGAAACACCATATATTTT. This chain joins TRBV11-2 and TRBJ1-3; no clear D gene. The CDR3 contains 17 residues. Germline lookup yields CDR1 SGHAT and CDR2 FQNNGV. V lost 1 base to trimming and J lost 0 bases, with 13 bases between them. The whole variable domain, filled in from reference TRBV11-2 and TRBJ1-3, reads EAGVAQSPRYKIIEKRQSVAFWCNPISGHATLYWYQQILGQGPKLLIQFQNNGVVDDSQLPKDRFSAERLKGVDSTLKIQPAKLEDSAVYLCASSLAGITSSGNTIYFGEGSWLTVV.

CDR3 bases: TGTGCCAGCAGCGACCGGACAGGAAACTATGGCTACACCTTC. Translation: CASSDRTGNYGYTF. J is TRBJ1-2 and V is TRBV9; 7 bases are shared with TRBD1. The CDR3 covers 14 residues. With 3 bases clipped from V and 2 bases from J, the junction kept 4 bases outside the gene matches. Germline assignment: CDR1 SGDLS and CDR2 YYNGEE.

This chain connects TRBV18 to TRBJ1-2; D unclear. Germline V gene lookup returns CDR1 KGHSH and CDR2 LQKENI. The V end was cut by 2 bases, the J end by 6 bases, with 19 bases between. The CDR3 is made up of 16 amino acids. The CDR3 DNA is TGTGCCAGCTCACCAATAGGTCCAGGTGGCCCGGATGGCTACACCTTC. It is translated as CASSPIGPGGPDGYTF.

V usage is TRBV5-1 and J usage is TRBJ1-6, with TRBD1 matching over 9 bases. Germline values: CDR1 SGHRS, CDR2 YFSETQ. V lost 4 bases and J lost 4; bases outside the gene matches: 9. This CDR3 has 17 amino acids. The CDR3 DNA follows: TGCGCCAGCAGCCTGGAACCGGGACAGGGATATAATTCACCCCTCCACTTT. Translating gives CASSLEPGQGYNSPLHF.

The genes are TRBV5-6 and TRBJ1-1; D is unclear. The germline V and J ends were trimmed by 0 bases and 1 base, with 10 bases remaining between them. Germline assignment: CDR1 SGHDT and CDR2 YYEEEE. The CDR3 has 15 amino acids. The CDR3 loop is CASSLVGAGNTEAFF. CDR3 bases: TGTGCCAGCAGCTTGGTAGGAGCTGGGAACACTGAAGCTTTCTTT. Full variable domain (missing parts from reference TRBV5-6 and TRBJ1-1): DAGVTQSPTHLIKTRGQQVTLRCSPKSGHDTVSWYQQALGQGPQFIFQYYEEEERQRGNFPDRFSGHQFPNYSSELNVNALLLGDSALYLCASSLVGAGNTEAFFGQGTRLTVV.

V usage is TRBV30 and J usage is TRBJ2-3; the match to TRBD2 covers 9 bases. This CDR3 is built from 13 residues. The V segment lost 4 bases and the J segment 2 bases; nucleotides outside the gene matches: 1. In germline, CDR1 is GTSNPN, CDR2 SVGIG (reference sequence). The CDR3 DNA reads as TGTGCCTGGACTAGCGGGAACACAGATACGCAGTATTTT. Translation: CAWTSGNTDTQYF.

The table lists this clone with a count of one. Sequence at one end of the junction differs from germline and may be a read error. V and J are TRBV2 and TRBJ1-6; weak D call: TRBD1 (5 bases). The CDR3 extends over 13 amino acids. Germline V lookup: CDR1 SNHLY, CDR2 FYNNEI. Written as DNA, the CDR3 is TGTGCAAGCAGTTCAGGGAAGAATTCACCCCTCCACTTT. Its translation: CASSSGKNSPLHF.

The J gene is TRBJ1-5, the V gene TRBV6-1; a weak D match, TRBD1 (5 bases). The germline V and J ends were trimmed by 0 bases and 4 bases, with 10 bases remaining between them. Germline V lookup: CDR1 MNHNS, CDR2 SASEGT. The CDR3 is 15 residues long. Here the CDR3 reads CASSEALGANQPQHF. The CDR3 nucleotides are TGTGCCAGCAGTGAAGCGCTAGGGGCAAATCAGCCCCAGCATTTT.

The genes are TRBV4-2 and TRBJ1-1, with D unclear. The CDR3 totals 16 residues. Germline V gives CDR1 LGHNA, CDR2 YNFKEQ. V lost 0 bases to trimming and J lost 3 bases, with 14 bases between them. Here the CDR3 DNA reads TGTGCCAGCAGCCAAGATAAAACTCGTTCCTACACTGAAGCTTTCTTT. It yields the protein CASSQDKTRSYTEAFF.

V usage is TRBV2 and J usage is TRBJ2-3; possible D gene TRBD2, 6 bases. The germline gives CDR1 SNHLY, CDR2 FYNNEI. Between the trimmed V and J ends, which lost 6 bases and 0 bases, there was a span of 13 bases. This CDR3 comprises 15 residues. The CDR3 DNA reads TGTGCCAGCAGGGGAGGCGGTATTAGCACAGATACGCAGTATTTT. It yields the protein CASRGGGISTDTQYF.

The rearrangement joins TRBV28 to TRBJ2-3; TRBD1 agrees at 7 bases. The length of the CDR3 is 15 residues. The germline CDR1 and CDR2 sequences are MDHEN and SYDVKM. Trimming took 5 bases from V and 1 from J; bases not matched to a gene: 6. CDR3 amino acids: CASSPTGAGTDTQYF. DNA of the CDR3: TGTGCCAGCAGTCCCACAGGGGCTGGCACAGATACGCAGTATTTT.

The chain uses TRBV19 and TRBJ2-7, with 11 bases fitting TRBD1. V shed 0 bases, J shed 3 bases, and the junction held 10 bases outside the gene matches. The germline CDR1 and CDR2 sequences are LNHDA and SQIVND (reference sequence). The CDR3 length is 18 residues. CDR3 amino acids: CASSIEDRGPKYRYEQYF. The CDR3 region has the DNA TGTGCCAGTAGTATAGAGGACAGGGGGCCTAAGTACCGCTACGAGCAGTACTTC. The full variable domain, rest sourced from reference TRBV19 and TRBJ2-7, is DGGITQSPKYLFRKEGQNVTLSCEQNLNHDAMYWYRQDPGQGLRLIYYSQIVNDFQKGDIAEGYSVSREKKESFPLTVTSAQKNPTAFYLCASSIEDRGPKYRYEQYFGPGTRLTVT.

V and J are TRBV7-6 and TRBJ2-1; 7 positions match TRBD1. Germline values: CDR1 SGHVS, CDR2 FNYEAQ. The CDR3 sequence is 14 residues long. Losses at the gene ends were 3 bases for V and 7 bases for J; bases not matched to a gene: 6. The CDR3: CASSFQDRENEQFF. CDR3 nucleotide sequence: TGTGCCAGCAGCTTTCAAGACAGGGAGAATGAGCAGTTCTTC.

The CDR3 loop is CAWGFQGNTEAFF. The CDR3 bases are TGTGCCTGGGGTTTTCAGGGAAACACTGAAGCTTTCTTT. This chain uses TRBV30 with TRBJ1-1; tentative D call: TRBD1 (5 bases). Germline V gene data show CDR1 as GTSNPN and CDR2 as SVGIG (reference sequence). The V end lost 5 bases, the J end lost 2 bases, and 12 bases lay between the germline ends. The CDR3 length is 13 residues.

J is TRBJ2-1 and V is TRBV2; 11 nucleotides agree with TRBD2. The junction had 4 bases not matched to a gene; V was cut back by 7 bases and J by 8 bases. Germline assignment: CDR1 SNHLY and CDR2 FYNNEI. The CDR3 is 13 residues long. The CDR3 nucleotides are TGTGCCAGCAAACTAGCGGGGGATCATGAGCAGTTCTTC. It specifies CASKLAGDHEQFF.

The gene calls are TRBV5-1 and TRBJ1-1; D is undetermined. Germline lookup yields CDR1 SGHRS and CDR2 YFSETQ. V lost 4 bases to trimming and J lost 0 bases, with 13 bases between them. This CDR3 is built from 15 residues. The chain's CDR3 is CASSLGPGMNTEAFF. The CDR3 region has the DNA TGCGCCAGCAGCCTTGGTCCGGGGATGAACACTGAAGCTTTCTTT.

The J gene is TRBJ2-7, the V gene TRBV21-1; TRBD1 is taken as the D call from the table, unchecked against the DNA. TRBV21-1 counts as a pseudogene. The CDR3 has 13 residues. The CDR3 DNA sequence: TGTGCCAGTGCGGACACAAGCTCCTACGAGCAGTACTTC. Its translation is CASADTSSYEQYF.

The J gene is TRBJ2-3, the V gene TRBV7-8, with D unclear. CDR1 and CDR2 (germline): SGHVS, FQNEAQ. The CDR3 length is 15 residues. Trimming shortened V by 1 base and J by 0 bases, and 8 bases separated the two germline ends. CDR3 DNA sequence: TGTGCCAGCAGCTTAGTCGGTAGTAGCACAGATACGCAGTATTTT. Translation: CASSLVGSSTDTQYF.

In DNA, the CDR3 is TGTGCCTGGGTCGGACAGACTACTAGCGGGGAGCTGTTTTTT. It specifies CAWVGQTTSGELFF. The gene calls are TRBV30 and TRBJ2-2; a weak D match, TRBD1 (6 bases). Between the trimmed V and J ends, which lost 5 bases and 7 bases, there was a span of 17 bases. This CDR3 spans 14 amino acids. Germline V gives CDR1 GTSNPN, CDR2 SVGIG (reference sequence).

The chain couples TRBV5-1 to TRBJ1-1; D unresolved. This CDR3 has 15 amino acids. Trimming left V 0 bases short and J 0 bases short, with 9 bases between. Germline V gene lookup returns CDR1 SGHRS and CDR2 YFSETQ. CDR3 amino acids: CASSLDPGMNTEAFF. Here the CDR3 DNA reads TGCGCCAGCAGCTTGGATCCAGGTATGAACACTGAAGCTTTCTTT.

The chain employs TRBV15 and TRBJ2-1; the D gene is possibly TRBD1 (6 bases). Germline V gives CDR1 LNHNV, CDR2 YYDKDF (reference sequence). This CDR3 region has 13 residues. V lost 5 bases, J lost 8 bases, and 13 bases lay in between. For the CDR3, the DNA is TGTGCCACCAGCGCACAGGGTAGGGATGAGCAGTTCTTC. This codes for CATSAQGRDEQFF.

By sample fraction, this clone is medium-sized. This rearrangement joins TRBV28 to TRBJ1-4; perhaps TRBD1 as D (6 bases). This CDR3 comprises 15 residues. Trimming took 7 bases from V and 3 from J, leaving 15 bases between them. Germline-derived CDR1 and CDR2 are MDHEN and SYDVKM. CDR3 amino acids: CASTKQGHPNEKLFF. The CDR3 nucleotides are TGTGCCAGCACGAAACAGGGACACCCTAATGAAAAACTGTTTTTT. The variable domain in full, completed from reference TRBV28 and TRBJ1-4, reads DVKVTQSSRYLVKRTGEKVFLECVQDMDHENMFWYRQDPGLGLRLIYFSYDVKMKEKGDIPEGYSVSREKKERFSLILESASTNQTSMYLCASTKQGHPNEKLFFGSGTQLSVL.

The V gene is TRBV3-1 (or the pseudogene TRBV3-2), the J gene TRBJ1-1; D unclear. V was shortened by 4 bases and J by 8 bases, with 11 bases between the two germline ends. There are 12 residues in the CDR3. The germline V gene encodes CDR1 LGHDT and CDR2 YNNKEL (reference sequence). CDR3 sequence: CASSRNDKEAFF. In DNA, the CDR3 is TGTGCCAGCAGCCGGAACGACAAGGAAGCTTTCTTT.

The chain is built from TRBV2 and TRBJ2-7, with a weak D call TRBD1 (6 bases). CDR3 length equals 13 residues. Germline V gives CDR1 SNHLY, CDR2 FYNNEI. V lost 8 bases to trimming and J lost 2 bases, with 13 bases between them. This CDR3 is CASVPGTTYEQYF. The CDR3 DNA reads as TGTGCCAGCGTCCCCGGGACAACCTACGAGCAGTACTTC. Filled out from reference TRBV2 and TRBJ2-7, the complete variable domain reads EPEVTQTPSHQVTQMGQEVILRCVPISNHLYFYWYRQILGQKVEFLVSFYNNEISEKSEIFDDQFSVERPDGSNFTLKIRSTKLEDSAMYFCASVPGTTYEQYFGPGTRLTVT.

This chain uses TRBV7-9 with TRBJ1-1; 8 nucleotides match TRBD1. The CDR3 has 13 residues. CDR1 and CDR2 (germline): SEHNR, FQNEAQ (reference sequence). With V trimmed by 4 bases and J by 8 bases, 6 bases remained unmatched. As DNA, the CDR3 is TGTGCCAGCAGCTCGCCGGGACAGGACGAAGCTTTCTTT. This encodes CASSSPGQDEAFF. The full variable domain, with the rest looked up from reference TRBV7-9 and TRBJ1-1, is DTGVSQNPRHKITKRGQNVTFRCDPISEHNRLYWYRQTLGQGPEFLTYFQNEAQLEKSRLLSDRFSAERPKGSFSTLEIQRTEQGDSAMYLCASSSPGQDEAFFGQGTRLTVV.

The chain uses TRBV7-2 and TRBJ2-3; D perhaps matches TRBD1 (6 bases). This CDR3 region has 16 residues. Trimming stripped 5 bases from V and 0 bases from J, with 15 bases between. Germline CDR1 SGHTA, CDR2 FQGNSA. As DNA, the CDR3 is TGTGCCAGCAGCCCTTCCGGGACATTAAGCACAGATACGCAGTATTTT. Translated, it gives CASSPSGTLSTDTQYF.

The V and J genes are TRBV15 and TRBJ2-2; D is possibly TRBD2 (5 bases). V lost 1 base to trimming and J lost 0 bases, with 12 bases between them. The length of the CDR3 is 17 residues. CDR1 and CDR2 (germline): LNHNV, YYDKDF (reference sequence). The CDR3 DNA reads TGTGCCACCAGCAGAGTTCGGGGTCTGTCGAACACCGGGGAGCTGTTTTTT. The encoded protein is CATSRVRGLSNTGELFF.

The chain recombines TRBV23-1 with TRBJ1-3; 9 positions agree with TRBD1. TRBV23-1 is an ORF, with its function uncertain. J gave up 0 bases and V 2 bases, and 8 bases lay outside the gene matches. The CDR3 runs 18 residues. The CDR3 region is CASSQEKQGASSGNTIYF. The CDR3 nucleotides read TGCGCCAGCAGTCAAGAGAAACAGGGGGCAAGCTCTGGAAACACCATATATTTT.

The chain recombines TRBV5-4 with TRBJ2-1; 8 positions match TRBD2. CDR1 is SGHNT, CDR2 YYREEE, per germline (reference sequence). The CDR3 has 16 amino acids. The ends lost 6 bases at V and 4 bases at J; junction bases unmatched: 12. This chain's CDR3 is CASNSKPGGAYNEQFF. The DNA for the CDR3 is TGTGCCAGCAACTCCAAACCCGGGGGGGCGTACAATGAGCAGTTCTTC.

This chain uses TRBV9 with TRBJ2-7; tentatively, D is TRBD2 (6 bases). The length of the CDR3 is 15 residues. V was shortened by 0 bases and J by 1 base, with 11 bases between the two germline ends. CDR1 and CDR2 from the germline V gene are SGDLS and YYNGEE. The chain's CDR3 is CASSVALGGSYEQYF. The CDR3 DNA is TGTGCCAGCAGCGTAGCTCTGGGGGGTTCCTACGAGCAGTACTTC.